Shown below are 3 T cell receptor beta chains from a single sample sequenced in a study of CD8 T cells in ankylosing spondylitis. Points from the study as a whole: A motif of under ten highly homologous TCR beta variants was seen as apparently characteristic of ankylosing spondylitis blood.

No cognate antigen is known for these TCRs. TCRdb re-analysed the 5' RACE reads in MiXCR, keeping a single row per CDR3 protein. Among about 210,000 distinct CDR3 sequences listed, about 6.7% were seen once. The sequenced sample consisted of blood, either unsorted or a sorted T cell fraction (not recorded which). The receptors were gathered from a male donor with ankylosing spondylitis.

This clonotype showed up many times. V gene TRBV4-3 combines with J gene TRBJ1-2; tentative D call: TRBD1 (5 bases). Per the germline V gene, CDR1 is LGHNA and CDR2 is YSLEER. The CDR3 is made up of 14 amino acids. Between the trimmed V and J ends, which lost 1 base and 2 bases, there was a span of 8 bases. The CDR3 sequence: CASSQVEGNYGYTF. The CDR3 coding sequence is TGCGCCAGCAGCCAAGTGGAGGGGAACTATGGCTACACCTTC.

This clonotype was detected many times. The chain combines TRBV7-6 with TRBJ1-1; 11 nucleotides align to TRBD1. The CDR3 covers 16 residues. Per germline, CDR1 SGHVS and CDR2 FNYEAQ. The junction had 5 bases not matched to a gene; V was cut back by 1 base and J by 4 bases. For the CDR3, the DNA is TGTGCCAGCAGCTTAGGGACAGGGGGCTTTCGCACTGAAGCTTTCTTT. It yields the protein CASSLGTGGFRTEAFF. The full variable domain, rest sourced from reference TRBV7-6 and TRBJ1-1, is GAGVSQSPRYKVTKRGQDVALRCDPISGHVSLYWYRQALGQGPEFLTYFNYEAQQDKSGLPNDRFSAERPEGSISTLTIQRTEQRDSAMYRCASSLGTGGFRTEAFFGQGTRLTVV.

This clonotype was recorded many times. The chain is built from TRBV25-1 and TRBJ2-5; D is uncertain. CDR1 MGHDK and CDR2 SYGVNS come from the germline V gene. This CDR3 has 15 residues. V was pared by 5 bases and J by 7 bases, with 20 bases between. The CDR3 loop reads CASSNMTSRYGTQYF. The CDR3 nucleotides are TGTGCCAGCAGTAACATGACCTCCCGATATGGGACCCAGTACTTC.